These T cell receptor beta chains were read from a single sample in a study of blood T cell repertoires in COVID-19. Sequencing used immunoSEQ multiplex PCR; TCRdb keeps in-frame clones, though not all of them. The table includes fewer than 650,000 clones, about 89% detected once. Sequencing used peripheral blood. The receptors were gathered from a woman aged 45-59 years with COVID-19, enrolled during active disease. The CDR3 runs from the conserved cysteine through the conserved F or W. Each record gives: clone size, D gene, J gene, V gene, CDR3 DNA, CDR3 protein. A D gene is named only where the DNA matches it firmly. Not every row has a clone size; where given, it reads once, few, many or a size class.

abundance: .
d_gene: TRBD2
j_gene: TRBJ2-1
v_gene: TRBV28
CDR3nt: TGTGCCAGCAGTTATCCCCTAGCGGGGGGTTCCACGGTCAATGAGCAGTTCTTC
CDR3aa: CASSYPLAGGSTVNEQFF

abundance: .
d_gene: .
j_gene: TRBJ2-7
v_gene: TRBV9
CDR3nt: TGTGCCAGCAGCGCCGATCGACACTCCTACGAGCAGTACTTC
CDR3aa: CASSADRHSYEQYF

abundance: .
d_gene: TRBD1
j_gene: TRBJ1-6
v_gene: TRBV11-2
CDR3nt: TGTGCCAGCAGCATAGGGGGCGGAACACCCCTCCACTTT
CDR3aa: CASSIGGGTPLHF

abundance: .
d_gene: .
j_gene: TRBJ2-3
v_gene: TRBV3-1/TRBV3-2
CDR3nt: TGTGCCAGCAGCCCCCGAGGGGGGGCGCGGCCACCCACAGATACGCAGTATTTT
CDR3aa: CASSPRGGARPPTDTQYF

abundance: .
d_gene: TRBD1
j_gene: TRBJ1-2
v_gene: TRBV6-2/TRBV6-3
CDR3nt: TGTGCCAGCAGTTACAGGGGGCAACGACCTAACTATGGCTACACCTTC
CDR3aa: CASSYRGQRPNYGYTF

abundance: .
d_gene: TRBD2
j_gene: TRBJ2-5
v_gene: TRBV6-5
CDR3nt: TGTGCCAGCAGTCCAATAGCGGGGGGGGGAGAGACCCAGTACTTC
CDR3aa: CASSPIAGGGETQYF

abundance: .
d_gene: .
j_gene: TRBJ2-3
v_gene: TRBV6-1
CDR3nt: TGTGCCAGCAGTGAAGAACAGGTCACAGATACGCAGTATTTT
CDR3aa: CASSEEQVTDTQYF

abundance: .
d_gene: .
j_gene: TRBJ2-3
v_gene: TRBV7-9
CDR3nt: TGTGCCAGCAGCTCGGACCCCCGGAGGCAATATTTT
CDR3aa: CASSSDPRRQYF

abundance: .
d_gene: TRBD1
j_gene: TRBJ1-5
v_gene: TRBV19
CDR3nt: TGTGCCAGTAGTATAGTTCAGGGGGCCCAGCCCCAGCATTTT
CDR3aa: CASSIVQGAQPQHF

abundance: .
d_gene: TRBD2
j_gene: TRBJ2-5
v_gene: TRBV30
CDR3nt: TGTGCCTGGATTCTAGCGGGGTTGGGGACCCAGTACTTC
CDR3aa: CAWILAGLGTQYF

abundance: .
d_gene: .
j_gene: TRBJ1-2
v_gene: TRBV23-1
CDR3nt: TGCGCCAGCAGTCAAGGCAGGGCCTATGGCTACACCTTC
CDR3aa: CASSQGRAYGYTF

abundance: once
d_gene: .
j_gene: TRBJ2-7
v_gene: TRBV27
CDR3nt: TGTGCCAGCAGTTTAGATAGCTCCTACGAGCAGTACTTC
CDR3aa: CASSLDSSYEQYF

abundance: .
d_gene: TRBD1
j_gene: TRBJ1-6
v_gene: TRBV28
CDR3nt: TGTGCCAGTAGGACAGGGATGAATTCACCCCTCCACTTT
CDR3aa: CASRTGMNSPLHF

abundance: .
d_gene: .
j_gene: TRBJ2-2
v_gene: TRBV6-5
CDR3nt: TGTGCCAGCAGCCGCGGGACAGCGAACACCGGGGAGCTGTTTTTT
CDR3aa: CASSRGTANTGELFF

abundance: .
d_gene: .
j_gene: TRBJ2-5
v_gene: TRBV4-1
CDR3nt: TGCGCCAGCAGCCAAGACATGGAGACCCAGTACTTC
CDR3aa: CASSQDMETQYF

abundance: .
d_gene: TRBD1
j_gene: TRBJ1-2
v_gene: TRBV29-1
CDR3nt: TGCAGCGTTGGGGACAGTAGTTATGGCTACACCTTC
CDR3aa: CSVGDSSYGYTF

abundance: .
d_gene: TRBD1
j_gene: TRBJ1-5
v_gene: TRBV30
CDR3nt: TGTGCCTGTACGCTGGGACAGGGGCATCAGCCCCAGCATTTT
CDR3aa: CACTLGQGHQPQHF

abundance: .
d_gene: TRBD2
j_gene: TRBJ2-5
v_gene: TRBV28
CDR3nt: TGTGCCAGCAGTCGACTAGCGGGGGGTCAAGAGACCCAGTACTTC
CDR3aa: CASSRLAGGQETQYF

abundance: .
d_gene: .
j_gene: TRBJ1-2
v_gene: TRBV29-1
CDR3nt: TGCAGCGTCCTGGAACAGGGATACTATGGCTACACCTTC
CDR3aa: CSVLEQGYYGYTF

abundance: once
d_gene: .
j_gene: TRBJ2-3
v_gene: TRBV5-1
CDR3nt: TGCGCCAGCCGGCTAGCGCAGGCGACAGATACGCAGTATTTT
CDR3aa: CASRLAQATDTQYF

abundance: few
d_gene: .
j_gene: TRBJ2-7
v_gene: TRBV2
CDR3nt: TGTGCCAGCTCCAGGAATTACGAGCAGTACTTC
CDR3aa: CASSRNYEQYF

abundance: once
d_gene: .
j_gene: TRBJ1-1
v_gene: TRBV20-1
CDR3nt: TGCAGTGCTTCGACAGAGACTGAAGCTTTCTTT
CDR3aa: CSASTETEAFF

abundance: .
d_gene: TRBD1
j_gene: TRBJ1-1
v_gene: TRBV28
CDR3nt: TGTGCCAGCAGCCCCCGGGGCGGGACAGGGGCAGAAGCTTTCTTT
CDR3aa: CASSPRGGTGAEAFF

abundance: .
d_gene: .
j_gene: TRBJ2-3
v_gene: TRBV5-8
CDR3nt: TGTGCCAGCAGCTTAAGGGGATGGAGCACAGATACGCAGTATTTT
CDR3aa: CASSLRGWSTDTQYF

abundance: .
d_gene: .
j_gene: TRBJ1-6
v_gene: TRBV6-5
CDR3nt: TGTGCCAGCAGCCGCGTCCTCTCCTATAATTCACCCCTCCACTTT
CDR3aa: CASSRVLSYNSPLHF

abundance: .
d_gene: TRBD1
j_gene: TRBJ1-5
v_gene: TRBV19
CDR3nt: TGTGCCAGTAGTTACAACAGGGGAAGCAATCAGCCCCAGCATTTT
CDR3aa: CASSYNRGSNQPQHF

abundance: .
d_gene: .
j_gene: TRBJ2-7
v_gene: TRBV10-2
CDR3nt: TGCGCCAGCAGGTTCAGGGATTATTACGAGCAGTACTTC
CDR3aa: CASRFRDYYEQYF

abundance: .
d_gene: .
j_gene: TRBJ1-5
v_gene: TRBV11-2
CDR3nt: TGTGCCAGCAGCTTAAGAGGGGGGGATCAGCCCCAGCATTTT
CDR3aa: CASSLRGGDQPQHF

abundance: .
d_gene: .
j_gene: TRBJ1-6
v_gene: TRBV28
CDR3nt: TGTGCCAGCGCCAGGGCGGGGGGCCTCCACTTT
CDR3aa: CASARAGGLHF

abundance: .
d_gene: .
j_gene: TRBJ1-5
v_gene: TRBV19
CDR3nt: TGTGCCAGTAGTGCCAGACAGGCTACGCTGGGGAGCAATCAGCCCCAGCATTTT
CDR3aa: CASSARQATLGSNQPQHF

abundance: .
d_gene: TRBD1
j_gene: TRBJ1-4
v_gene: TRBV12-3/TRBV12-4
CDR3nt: TGTGCCAGCTCAACAGGGGATGGAGAAAAACTGTTTTTT
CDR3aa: CASSTGDGEKLFF

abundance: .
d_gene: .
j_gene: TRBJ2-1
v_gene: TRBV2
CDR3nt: TGTGCCAGCACGATCGGAGGTGAGCAGTTCTTC
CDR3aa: CASTIGGEQFF

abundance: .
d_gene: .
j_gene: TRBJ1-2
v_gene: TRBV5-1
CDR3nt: TGCGCCAGCAGCTTGGGGAGGGAGAAGGAAGGCTACACCTTC
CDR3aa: CASSLGREKEGYTF

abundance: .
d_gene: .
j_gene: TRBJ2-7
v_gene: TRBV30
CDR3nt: TGTGCCTGGAGTGCTGACAGGGGAGGGCCCTACGAGCAGTACTTC
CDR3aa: CAWSADRGGPYEQYF

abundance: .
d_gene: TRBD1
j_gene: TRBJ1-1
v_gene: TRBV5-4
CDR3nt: TGTGCCAGCAGCTCTAAAAAGGGGGCCTTGAACACTGAAGCTTTCTTT
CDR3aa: CASSSKKGALNTEAFF

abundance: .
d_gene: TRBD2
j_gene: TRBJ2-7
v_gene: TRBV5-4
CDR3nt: TGTGCCAGCAGCTCCCAGCGGGGGAGTACCTACGAGCAGTACTTC
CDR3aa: CASSSQRGSTYEQYF

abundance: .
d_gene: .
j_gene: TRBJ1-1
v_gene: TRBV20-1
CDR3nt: TGCAGTGCTCCCAGACAAACTGAAGCTTTCTTT
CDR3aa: CSAPRQTEAFF

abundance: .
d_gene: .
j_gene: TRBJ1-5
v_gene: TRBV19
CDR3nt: TGTGCCAGTACTGGGACTGGCAATCAGCCCCAGCATTTT
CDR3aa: CASTGTGNQPQHF

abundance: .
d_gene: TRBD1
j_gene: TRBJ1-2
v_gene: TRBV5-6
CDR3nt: TGTGCCAGCAGCCGGGGACAGGGCGGCTATGGCTACACCTTC
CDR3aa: CASSRGQGGYGYTF

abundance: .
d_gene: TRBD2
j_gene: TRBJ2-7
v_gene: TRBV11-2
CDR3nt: TGTGCCAGCAGCTCTACTAGCGGGGGGGCGATTCTCTACGAGCAGTACTTC
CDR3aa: CASSSTSGGAILYEQYF

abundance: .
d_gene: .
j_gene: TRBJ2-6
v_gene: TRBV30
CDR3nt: TGTGCCTGGAGTACAGGGAGTGGGGCCAACGTCCTGACTTTC
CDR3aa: CAWSTGSGANVLTF

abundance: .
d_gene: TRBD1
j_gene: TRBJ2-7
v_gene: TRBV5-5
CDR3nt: TGTGCCAGCAGCTCCAGCCCGGGACAGGCTACCTACGAGCAGTACTTC
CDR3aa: CASSSSPGQATYEQYF

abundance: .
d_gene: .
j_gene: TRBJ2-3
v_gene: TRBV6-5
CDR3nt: TGTGCCAGCAGTAGAGTAGGGAGCCCCACAGATACGCAGTATTTT
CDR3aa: CASSRVGSPTDTQYF

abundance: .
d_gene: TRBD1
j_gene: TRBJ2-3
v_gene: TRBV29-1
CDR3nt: TGCAGCGGTAGATCGACAGGGGCTAGCACAGATACGCAGTATTTT
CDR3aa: CSGRSTGASTDTQYF

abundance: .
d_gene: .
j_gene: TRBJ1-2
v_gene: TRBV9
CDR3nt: TGTGCCAGCAGCGGTAGCCCGGCGAACTATGGCTACACCTTC
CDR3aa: CASSGSPANYGYTF

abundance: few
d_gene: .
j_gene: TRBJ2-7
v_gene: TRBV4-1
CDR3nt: TGCGCCAGCAGCCAAGAAACGGGGGGCAACTACGAGCAGTACTTC
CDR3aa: CASSQETGGNYEQYF

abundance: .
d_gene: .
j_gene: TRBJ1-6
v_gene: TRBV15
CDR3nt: TGTGCCACCAGCGGCGGGATGCGGGGTTCACCCCTCCACTTT
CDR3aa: CATSGGMRGSPLHF

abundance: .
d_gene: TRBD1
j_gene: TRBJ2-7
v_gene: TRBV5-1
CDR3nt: TGCGCCAGCAGCTTGATCAGGGGGCCTAACTCCTACGAGCAGTACTTC
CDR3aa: CASSLIRGPNSYEQYF

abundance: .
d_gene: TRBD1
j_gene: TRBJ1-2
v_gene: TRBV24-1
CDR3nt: TGTGCCACCAGTCAGGGACAGGGGCTTTTGGATGGCTACACCTTC
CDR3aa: CATSQGQGLLDGYTF

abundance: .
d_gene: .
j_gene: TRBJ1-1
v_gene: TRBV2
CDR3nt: TGTGCCAGTGCCCGGGAAGGTAACACTGAAGCTTTCTTT
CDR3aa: CASAREGNTEAFF

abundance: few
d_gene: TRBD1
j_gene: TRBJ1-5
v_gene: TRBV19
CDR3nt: TGTGCCAGTAGCAAAGACAGGGGTGGACAGCCCCAGCATTTT
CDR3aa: CASSKDRGGQPQHF